Listed here is a single T cell receptor beta chain. Specified time point: newly diagnosed GD, antithyroid drugs for less than 3 months. Following extraction of RNA from PBMCs, that RNA was used to make the TCR library. These data are taken from a study of regulatory T cells in long-lasting Graves disease. The CDR3 covers 15 residues. Trimming removed 6 bases from V and 8 bases from J; junction bases left unmatched: 11. Germline-derived CDR1 and CDR2 are MNHEY and SVGEGT. Building the TCR beta libraries relied on iRepertoire HTBI primers, and CDR3 regions underwent Arm-PCR. TCRdb itself ran the multiplex PCR reads through MiXCR, one entry per CDR3 protein. The table includes under 450,000 distinct CDR3 sequences, roughly 17% detected once. The sample also formed part of further work on T cells in Graves' hyperthyroidism and ophthalmopathy. As that study records: The hyperthyroidism patients had all been newly diagnosed, and their disease duration was under 2 months. Their ages ranged from 18 to 65 years. Also found in blood were most expanded thyroid clonotypes above 0.001.

Sample: peripheral blood mononuclear cells (PBMCs), taken at new diagnosis, from a patient treated with antithyroid drugs. This rearrangement joins TRBV6-2 or TRBV6-3 to TRBJ2-1, with 9 positions matching TRBD2. The source of this sequence is a woman in her late teens or twenties with Graves disease. The CDR3 loop reads CASRFLAGWDYEQFF. CDR3 coding DNA: TGTGCCAGCAGATTTCTAGCGGGGTGGGATTATGAGCAGTTCTTC.